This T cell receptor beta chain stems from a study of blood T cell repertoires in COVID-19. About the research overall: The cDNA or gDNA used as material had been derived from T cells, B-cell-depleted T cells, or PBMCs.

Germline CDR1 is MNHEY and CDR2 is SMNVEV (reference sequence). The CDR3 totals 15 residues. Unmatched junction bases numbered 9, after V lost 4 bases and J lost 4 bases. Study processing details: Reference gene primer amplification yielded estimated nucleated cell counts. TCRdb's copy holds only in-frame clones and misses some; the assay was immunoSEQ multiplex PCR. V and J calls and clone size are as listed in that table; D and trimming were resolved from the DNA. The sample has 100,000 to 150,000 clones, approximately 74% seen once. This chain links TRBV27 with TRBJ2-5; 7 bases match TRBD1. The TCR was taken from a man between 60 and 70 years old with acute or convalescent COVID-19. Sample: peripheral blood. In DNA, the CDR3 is TGTGCCAGCAGTTGGGACAGTCGGACCTTAGAGACCCAGTACTTC. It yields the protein CASSWDSRTLETQYF.